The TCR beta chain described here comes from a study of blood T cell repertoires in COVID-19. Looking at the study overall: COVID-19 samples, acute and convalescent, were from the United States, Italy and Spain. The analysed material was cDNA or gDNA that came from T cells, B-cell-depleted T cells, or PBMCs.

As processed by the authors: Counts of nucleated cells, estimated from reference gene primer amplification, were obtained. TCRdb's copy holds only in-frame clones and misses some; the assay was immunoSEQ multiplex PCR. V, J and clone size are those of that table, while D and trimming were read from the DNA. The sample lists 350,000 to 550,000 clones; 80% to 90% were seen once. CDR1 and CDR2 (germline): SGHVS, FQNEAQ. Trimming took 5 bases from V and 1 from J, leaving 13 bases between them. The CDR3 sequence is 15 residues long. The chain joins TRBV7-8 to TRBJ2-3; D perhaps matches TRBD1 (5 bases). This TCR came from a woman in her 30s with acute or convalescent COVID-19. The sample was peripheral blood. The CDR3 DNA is TGTGCCAGCAGCCCCTTGGACAAACGCACAGATACGCAGTATTTT. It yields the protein CASSPLDKRTDTQYF.